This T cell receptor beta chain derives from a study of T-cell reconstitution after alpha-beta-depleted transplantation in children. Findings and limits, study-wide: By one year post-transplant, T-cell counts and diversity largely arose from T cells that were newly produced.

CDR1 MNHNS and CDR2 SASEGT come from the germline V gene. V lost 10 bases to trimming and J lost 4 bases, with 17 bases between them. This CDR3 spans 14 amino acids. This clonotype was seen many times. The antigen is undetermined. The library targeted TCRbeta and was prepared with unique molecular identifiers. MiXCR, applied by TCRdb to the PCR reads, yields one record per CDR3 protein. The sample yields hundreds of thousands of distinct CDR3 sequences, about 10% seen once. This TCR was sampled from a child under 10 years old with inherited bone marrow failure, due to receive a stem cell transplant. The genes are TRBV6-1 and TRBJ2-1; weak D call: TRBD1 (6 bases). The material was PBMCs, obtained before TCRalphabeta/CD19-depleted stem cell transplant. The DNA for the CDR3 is TGTGCCACCTCAGGGGATACGCCTTACAATGAGCAGTTCTTC. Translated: CATSGDTPYNEQFF.